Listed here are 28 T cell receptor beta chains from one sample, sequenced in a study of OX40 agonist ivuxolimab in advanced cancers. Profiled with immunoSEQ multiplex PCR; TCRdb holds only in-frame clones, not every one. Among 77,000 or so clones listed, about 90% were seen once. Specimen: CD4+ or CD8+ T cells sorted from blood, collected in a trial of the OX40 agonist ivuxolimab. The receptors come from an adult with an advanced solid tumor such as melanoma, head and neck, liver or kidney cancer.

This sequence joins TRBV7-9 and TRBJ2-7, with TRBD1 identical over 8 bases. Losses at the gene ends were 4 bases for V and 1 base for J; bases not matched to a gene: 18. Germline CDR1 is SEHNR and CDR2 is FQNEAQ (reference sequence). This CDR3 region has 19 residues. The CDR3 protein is CASSSRTGRTPSPSYEQYF. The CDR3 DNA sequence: TGTGCCAGCAGCTCAAGGACAGGGAGAACCCCGTCCCCATCCTACGAGCAGTACTTC.

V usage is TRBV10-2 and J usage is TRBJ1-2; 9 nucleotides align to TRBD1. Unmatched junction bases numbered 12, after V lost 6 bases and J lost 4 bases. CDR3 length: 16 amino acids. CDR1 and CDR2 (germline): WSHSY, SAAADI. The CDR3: CASRMGQGSTGYGYTF. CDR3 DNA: TGCGCCAGCAGGATGGGACAGGGATCCACTGGCTATGGCTACACCTTC.

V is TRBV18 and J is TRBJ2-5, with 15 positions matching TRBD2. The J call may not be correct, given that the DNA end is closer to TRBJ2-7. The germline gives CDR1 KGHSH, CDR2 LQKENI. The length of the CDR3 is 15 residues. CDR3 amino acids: CASSPGLAGGLEQYF. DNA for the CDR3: TGTGCCAGCTCACCGGGACTAGCGGGAGGACTCGAGCAGTACTTC.

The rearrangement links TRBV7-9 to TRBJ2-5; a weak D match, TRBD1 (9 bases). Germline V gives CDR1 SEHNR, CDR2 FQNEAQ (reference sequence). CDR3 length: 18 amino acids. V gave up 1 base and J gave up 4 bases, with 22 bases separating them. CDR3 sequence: CASSLGRGGDRDPETQYF. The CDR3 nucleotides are TGTGCCAGCAGCTTAGGCCGGGGGGGGGACAGGGACCCAGAGACCCAGTACTTC.

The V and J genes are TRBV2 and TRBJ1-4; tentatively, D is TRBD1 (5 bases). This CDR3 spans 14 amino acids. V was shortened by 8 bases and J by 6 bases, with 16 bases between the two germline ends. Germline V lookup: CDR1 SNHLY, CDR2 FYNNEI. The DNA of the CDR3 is TGTGCCAGCGGTTGGACCACAGGCTATGAAAAACTGTTTTTT. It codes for CASGWTTGYEKLFF.

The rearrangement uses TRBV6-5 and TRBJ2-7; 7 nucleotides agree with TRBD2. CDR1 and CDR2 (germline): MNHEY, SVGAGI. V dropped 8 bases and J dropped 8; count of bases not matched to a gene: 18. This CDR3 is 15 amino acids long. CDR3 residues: CASGPRGGGLVKQYF. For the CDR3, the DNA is TGTGCCAGCGGACCGAGGGGCGGGGGACTTGTCAAGCAGTACTTC.

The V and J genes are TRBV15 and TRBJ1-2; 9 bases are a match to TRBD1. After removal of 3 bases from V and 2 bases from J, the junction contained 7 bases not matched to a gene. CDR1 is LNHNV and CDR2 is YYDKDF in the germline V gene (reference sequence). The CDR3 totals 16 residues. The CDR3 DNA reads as TGTGCCACCAGCAGCATACAGGGGGCGCAGAACTATGGCTACACCTTC. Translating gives CATSSIQGAQNYGYTF.

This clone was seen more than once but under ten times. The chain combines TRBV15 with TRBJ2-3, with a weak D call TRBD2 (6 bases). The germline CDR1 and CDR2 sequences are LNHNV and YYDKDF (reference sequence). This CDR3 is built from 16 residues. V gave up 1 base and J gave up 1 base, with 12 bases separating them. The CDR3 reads CATSRGLGLGTDTQYF. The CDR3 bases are TGTGCCACCAGCAGAGGACTAGGATTGGGCACAGATACGCAGTATTTT. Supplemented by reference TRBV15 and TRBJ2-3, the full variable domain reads DAMVIQNPRYQVTQFGKPVTLSCSQTLNHNVMYWYQQKSSQAPKLLFHYYDKDFNNEADTPDNFQSRRPNTSFCFLDIRSPGLGDTAMYLCATSRGLGLGTDTQYFGPGTRLTVL.

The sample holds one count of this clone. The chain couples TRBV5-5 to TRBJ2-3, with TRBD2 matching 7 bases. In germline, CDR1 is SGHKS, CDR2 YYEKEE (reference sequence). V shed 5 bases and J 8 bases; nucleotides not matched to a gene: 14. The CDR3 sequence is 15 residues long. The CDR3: CASSPPGPPGGTQYF. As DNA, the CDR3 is TGTGCCAGCAGTCCACCGGGCCCCCCGGGGGGTACGCAGTATTTT.

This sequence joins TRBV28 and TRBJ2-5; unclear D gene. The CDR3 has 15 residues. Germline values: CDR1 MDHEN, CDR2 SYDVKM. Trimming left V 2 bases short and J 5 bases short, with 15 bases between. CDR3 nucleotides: TGTGCCAGCAGTTTAAGAAGACCCGGGCGGGAGACCCAGTACTTC. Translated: CASSLRRPGRETQYF.

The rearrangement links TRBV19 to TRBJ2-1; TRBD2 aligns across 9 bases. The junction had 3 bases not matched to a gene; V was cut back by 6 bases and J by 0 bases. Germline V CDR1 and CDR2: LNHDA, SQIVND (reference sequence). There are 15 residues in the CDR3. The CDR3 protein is CASRTSGSSYNEQFF. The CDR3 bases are TGTGCCAGTAGGACTAGCGGAAGCTCCTACAATGAGCAGTTCTTC. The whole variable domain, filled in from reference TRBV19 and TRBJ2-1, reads DGGITQSPKYLFRKEGQNVTLSCEQNLNHDAMYWYRQDPGQGLRLIYYSQIVNDFQKGDIAEGYSVSREKKESFPLTVTSAQKNPTAFYLCASRTSGSSYNEQFFGPGTRLTVL.

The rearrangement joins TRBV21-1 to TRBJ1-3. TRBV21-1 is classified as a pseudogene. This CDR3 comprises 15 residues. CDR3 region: CASSKGVVTGNTIYF. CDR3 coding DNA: TGTGCCAGCAGCAAAGGCGTCGTGACTGGAAACACCATATATTTT.

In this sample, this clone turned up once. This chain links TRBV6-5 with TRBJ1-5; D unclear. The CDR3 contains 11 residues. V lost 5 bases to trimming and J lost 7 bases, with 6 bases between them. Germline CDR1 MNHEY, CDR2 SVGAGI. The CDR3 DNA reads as TGTGCCAGCAGTGAAGGACAGCCCCAGCATTTT. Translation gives CASSEGQPQHF.

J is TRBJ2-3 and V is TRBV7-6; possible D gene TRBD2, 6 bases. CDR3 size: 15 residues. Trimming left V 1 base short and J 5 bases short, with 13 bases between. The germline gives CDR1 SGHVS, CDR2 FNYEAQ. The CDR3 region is CASSLVWGDGDTQYF. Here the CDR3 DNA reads TGTGCCAGCAGCTTAGTTTGGGGGGATGGAGATACGCAGTATTTT.

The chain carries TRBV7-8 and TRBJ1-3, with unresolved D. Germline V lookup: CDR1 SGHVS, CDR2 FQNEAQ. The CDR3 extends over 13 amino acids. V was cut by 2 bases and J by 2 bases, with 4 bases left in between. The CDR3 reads CASSLWTGNTIYF. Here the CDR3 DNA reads TGTGCCAGCAGCTTATGGACTGGAAACACCATATATTTT.

This chain's CDR3 is CASSTGTEQYF. The DNA of the CDR3 is TGTGCCAGCAGTACCGGGACAGAGCAGTACTTC. This chain links TRBV6-5 with TRBJ2-7; tentative D call: TRBD1 (6 bases). CDR3 length: 11 amino acids. V dropped 5 bases and J dropped 7 bases, with 9 bases sitting between them. Germline-derived CDR1 and CDR2 are MNHEY and SVGAGI.

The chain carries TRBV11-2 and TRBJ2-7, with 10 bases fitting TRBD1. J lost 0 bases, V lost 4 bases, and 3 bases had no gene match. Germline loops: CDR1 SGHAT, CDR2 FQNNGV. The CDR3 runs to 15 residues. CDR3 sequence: CASSSRTGGSYEQYF. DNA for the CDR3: TGTGCCAGCAGCTCCCGGACAGGGGGCTCCTACGAGCAGTACTTC.

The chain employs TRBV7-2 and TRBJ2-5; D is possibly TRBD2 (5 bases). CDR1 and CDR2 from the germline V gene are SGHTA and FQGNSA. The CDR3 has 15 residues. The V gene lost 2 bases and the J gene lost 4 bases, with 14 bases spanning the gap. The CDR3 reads CASSLPVGGSETQYF. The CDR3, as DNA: TGTGCCAGCAGCTTACCGGTGGGCGGGTCAGAGACCCAGTACTTC.

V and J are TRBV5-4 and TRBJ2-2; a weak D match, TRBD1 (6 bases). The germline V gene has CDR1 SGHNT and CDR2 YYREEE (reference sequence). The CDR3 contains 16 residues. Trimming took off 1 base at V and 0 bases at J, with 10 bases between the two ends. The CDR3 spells CASSLWTVSNTGELFF. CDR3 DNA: TGTGCCAGCAGCTTGTGGACAGTATCGAACACCGGGGAGCTGTTTTTT.

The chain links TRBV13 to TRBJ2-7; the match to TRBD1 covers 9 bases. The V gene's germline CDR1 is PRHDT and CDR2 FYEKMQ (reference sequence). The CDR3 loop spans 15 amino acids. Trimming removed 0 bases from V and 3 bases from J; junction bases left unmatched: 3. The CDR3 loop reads CASSLGQGAYYEQYF. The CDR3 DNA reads TGTGCCAGCAGCTTAGGACAGGGGGCCTACTACGAGCAGTACTTC.

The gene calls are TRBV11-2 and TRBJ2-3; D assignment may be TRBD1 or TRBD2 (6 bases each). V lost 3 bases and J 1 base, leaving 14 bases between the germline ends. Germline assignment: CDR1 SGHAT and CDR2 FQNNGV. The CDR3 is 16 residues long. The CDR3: CASSFGGQRGTDTQYF. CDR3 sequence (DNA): TGTGCCAGCAGCTTTGGCGGACAGCGGGGCACAGATACGCAGTATTTT.

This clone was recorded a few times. CDR3 protein: CASSQDGAYEAFF. In nucleotides, the CDR3 is TGTGCCAGCAGCCAAGACGGAGCCTATGAAGCTTTCTTT. The rearrangement uses TRBV4-2 and TRBJ1-1; D remains ambiguous. Deletions cut 0 bases from V and 7 bases from J, with 9 bases between. Per the germline V gene, CDR1 is LGHNA and CDR2 is YNFKEQ. The CDR3 loop spans 13 amino acids.

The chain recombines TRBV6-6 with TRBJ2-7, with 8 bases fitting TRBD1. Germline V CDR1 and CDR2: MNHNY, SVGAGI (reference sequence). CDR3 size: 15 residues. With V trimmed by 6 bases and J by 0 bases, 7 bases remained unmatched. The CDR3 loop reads CASSRRTGSSYEQYF. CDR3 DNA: TGTGCCAGCAGCCGAAGGACAGGGAGCTCCTACGAGCAGTACTTC.

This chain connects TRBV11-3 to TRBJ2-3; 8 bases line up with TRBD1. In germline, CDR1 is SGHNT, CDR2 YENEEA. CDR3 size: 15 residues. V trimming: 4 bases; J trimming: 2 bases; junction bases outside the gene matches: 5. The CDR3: CASSSGQAYTDTQYF. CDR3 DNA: TGTGCCAGCAGCTCGGGACAGGCCTACACAGATACGCAGTATTTT.

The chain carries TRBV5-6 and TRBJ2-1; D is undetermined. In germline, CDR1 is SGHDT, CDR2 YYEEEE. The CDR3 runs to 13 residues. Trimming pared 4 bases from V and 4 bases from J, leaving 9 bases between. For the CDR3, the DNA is TGTGCCAGCAGCCCAGACGAGTACAATGAGCAGTTCTTC. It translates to CASSPDEYNEQFF.

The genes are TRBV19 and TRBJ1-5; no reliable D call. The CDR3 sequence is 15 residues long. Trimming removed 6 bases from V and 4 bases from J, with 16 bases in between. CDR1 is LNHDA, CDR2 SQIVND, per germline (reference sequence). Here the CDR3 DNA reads TGTGCCAGTAGCCGCGGGTTGGGGAGAAATCAGCCCCAGCATTTT. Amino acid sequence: CASSRGLGRNQPQHF. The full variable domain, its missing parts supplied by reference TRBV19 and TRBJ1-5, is DGGITQSPKYLFRKEGQNVTLSCEQNLNHDAMYWYRQDPGQGLRLIYYSQIVNDFQKGDIAEGYSVSREKKESFPLTVTSAQKNPTAFYLCASSRGLGRNQPQHFGDGTRLSIL.

CDR3 nucleotide sequence: TGTGCCAGCAGCAGACTAGCGGAGCCGAACACCGGGGAGCTGTTTTTT. It is translated as CASSRLAEPNTGELFF. V usage is TRBV11-1 and J usage is TRBJ2-2; 9 nucleotides align to TRBD2. V trimming: 5 bases; J trimming: 0 bases; junction bases outside the gene matches: 4. This CDR3 is built from 16 residues. CDR1 SGHAT and CDR2 FQDESV come from the germline V gene (reference sequence).

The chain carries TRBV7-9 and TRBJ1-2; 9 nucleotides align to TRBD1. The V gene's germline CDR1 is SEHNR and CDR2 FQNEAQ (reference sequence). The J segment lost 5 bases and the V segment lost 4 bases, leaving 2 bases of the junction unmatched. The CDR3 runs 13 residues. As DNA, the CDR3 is TGTGCCAGCAGCTCGGGACAGGGTTATGGCTACACCTTC. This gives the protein CASSSGQGYGYTF.